A single sample gave rise to the 19 T cell receptor beta chains below, sequenced in a study of shared clonotypes between healthy human individuals. Generated by immunoSEQ multiplex PCR, the TCRdb table keeps only in-frame clones and is missing some. Of roughly 2 million clones in the sample, approximately 95% were seen once. Naive CD8 cells were CD45RO-negative, positively selected for CCR7, excluding terminally differentiated effector memory CD45RA+ cells. The sequencing sample was made of naive CD8+ T cells sorted from blood. Receptors originate from a man aged 18 to 30 in good health.

The count of this clone is one. This chain links TRBV6-1 with TRBJ1-4; D is undetermined. Germline assignment: CDR1 MNHNS and CDR2 SASEGT. Trimming cost V 2 bases and J 6 bases, with 13 bases left between them. This CDR3 comprises 15 residues. This CDR3 reads CASSEFLGEDEKLFF. CDR3 coding DNA: TGTGCCAGCAGTGAATTCCTCGGCGAGGATGAAAAACTGTTTTTT.

The V and J genes are TRBV10-3 and TRBJ2-1; D might be TRBD2 (6 bases). Trimming stripped 8 bases from V and 4 bases from J, with 15 bases between. CDR1 and CDR2 (germline): ENHRY, SYGVKD. The CDR3 runs 14 residues. The CDR3: CAIAEGDQYNEQFF. In DNA form, the CDR3 reads TGTGCCATCGCGGAGGGTGATCAGTACAATGAGCAGTTCTTC.

The chain has TRBV27 and TRBJ1-6; D is undetermined. Germline V gene lookup returns CDR1 MNHEY and CDR2 SMNVEV (reference sequence). V was shortened by 0 bases and J by 8 bases, with 8 bases between the two germline ends. This CDR3 has 14 amino acids. CDR3 sequence (DNA): TGTGCCAGCAGTTTATCAGGGTTGGATTCACCCCTCCACTTT. Encoded protein: CASSLSGLDSPLHF.

The table lists this clone with a count of one. V gene TRBV2 combines with J gene TRBJ2-1, with D perhaps assigned TRBD1 or TRBD2 (5 bases each). The germline gives CDR1 SNHLY, CDR2 FYNNEI. Trimming left V 5 bases short and J 0 bases short, with 20 bases between. This CDR3 contains 18 residues. Here the CDR3 DNA reads TGTGCCAGCAGTTTCTCCTTTTCCGGGACCTCCTCCTACAATGAGCAGTTCTTC. Its translation: CASSFSFSGTSSYNEQFF.

This clone was found a few times. This chain uses TRBV11-2 with TRBJ1-2; a possible D gene is TRBD1 (6 bases). Germline CDR1 SGHAT, CDR2 FQNNGV. The V and J ends lost 6 bases and 8 bases respectively, with 10 bases between them. This CDR3 contains 11 residues. The CDR3 is CASSSTGGYTF. The CDR3, as DNA: TGTGCCAGCAGTTCAACAGGGGGCTACACCTTC.

The gene calls are TRBV15 and TRBJ1-1; a weak D match, TRBD1 (6 bases). This CDR3 is built from 14 residues. The V and J ends lost 8 bases and 1 base respectively, with 14 bases between them. Germline CDR1 LNHNV, CDR2 YYDKDF (reference sequence). As DNA, the CDR3 is TGTGCCACCCAACAGGGCCCTGAGAACACTGAAGCTTTCTTT. It specifies CATQQGPENTEAFF.

The CDR3, as DNA: TGTGCCAGCCGGGGAGGGACAGATACTGATACGCAGTATTTT. Its translation is CASRGGTDTDTQYF. The V call is TRBV28, the J call TRBJ2-3; tentatively, D is TRBD1 or TRBD2 (7 bases each). V lost 8 bases, J lost 6 bases, and 18 bases lay in between. This CDR3 has 14 amino acids. From germline, CDR1 is MDHEN and CDR2 SYDVKM.

This clone appeared a single time. The genes are TRBV28 and TRBJ2-2; 9 bases align to TRBD1. Per the germline V gene, CDR1 is MDHEN and CDR2 is SYDVKM. Losses at the gene ends were 5 bases for V and 4 bases for J; bases not matched to a gene: 8. The CDR3 contains 16 residues. The CDR3 here is CASSLSYRGPTGELFF. In nucleotides, the CDR3 is TGTGCCAGCAGTCTCAGTTACAGGGGGCCCACCGGGGAGCTGTTTTTT.

This chain joins TRBV27 and TRBJ2-1, with 10 positions matching TRBD1. The J segment lost 5 bases and the V segment lost 7 bases, leaving 14 bases of the junction unmatched. Germline-derived CDR1 and CDR2 are MNHEY and SMNVEV (reference sequence). This CDR3 spans 17 amino acids. The CDR3 loop reads CASNLYGTGARNNEQFF. CDR3 in DNA: TGTGCCAGCAACCTATACGGGACAGGGGCCCGAAACAATGAGCAGTTCTTC.

The chain joins TRBV6-1 to TRBJ1-4, with D perhaps matching TRBD1 (5 bases). The CDR3 is 14 residues long. V was trimmed by 6 bases and J by 8 bases, leaving 16 bases between them. Germline V CDR1 and CDR2: MNHNS, SASEGT. CDR3 sequence (DNA): TGTGCCAGCAGCTACCGGGGCACCCAGGAAAAACTGTTTTTT. Encoded protein: CASSYRGTQEKLFF.

The V call is TRBV2, the J call TRBJ1-4; D is unresolved. The germline V and J ends were trimmed by 1 base and 2 bases, with 5 bases remaining between them. Germline V gives CDR1 SNHLY, CDR2 FYNNEI. The CDR3 is 14 residues long. The CDR3 nucleotides are TGTGCCAGCAGTGAAGGCCACACTAATGAAAAACTGTTTTTT. It specifies CASSEGHTNEKLFF.

This clone was seen just once. The identical CDR3 is also encoded by other nucleotide sequences in the sample. This rearrangement joins TRBV27 to TRBJ2-7; a weak D match, TRBD2 (6 bases). The germline V gene encodes CDR1 MNHEY and CDR2 SMNVEV (reference sequence). The CDR3 is made up of 13 amino acids. Between the trimmed V and J ends, which lost 5 bases and 1 base, there was a span of 9 bases. As DNA, the CDR3 is TGTGCCAGCAGTCCGGGGGTATCCTACGAGCAGTACTTC. This gives the protein CASSPGVSYEQYF.

The CDR3 sequence is CASSLLSLAAQFF. In DNA, the CDR3 is TGTGCCAGCAGCTTATTATCACTAGCGGCGCAGTTCTTC. The V and J genes are TRBV7-2 and TRBJ2-1, with 8 bases lining up with TRBD2. CDR3 length: 13 amino acids. CDR1 SGHTA and CDR2 FQGNSA come from the germline V gene. Trimming removed 2 bases from V and 12 bases from J; junction bases left unmatched: 6.

This rearrangement joins TRBV11-2 to TRBJ2-1; 15 nucleotides line up with TRBD2. The junction had 14 bases not matched to a gene; V was cut back by 7 bases and J by 7 bases. The length of the CDR3 is 18 residues. CDR1 is SGHAT, CDR2 FQNNGV, per germline. The CDR3 sequence is CASNLGLAGGPYFNEQFF. CDR3 in DNA: TGTGCCAGCAACCTCGGACTAGCGGGAGGGCCCTACTTTAATGAGCAGTTCTTC. Full variable domain (remainder filled in from reference TRBV11-2 and TRBJ2-1): EAGVAQSPRYKIIEKRQSVAFWCNPISGHATLYWYQQILGQGPKLLIQFQNNGVVDDSQLPKDRFSAERLKGVDSTLKIQPAKLEDSAVYLCASNLGLAGGPYFNEQFFGPGTRLTVL.

Comment on this clone: A read error may account for a junction end that differs from germline. The chain combines TRBV19 with TRBJ2-7; possibly TRBD1 for D (5 bases). The germline V gene has CDR1 LNHDA and CDR2 SQIVND (reference sequence). The CDR3 length is 14 residues. CDR3 in DNA: TGTGCCAGTAGTCGGCAGGGTATCTCCCACGAGCAGTACTTC. Translated, it gives CASSRQGISHEQYF.

This clone appeared a few times. The chain is built from TRBV6-6 and TRBJ2-3; D gene uncertain. Germline CDR1 MNHNY, CDR2 SVGAGI (reference sequence). The length of the CDR3 is 14 residues. V shed 4 bases and J shed 0 bases, with 8 bases lying between them. CDR3 protein: CASSFGRSTDTQYF. The DNA for the CDR3 is TGTGCCAGCAGTTTCGGACGGAGCACAGATACGCAGTATTTT.

The chain joins TRBV4-3 to TRBJ2-1; weak D call: TRBD2 (7 bases). Trimming stripped 0 bases from V and 1 base from J, with 19 bases between. This CDR3 contains 19 residues. The germline gives CDR1 LGHNA, CDR2 YSLEER. Here the CDR3 DNA reads TGCGCCAGCAGCCAAGAGGTGTACGGGGGGCCGTATTCCTACAATGAGCAGTTCTTC. Its protein is CASSQEVYGGPYSYNEQFF.

This clone occurred once. The chain has TRBV7-2 and TRBJ2-2, with TRBD2 identical over 7 bases. The CDR3 has 15 amino acids. V dropped 3 bases and J dropped 1; count of bases not matched to a gene: 2. Germline V gene sequence: CDR1 SGHTA, CDR2 FQGNSA. The chain's CDR3 is CASSLASGNTGELFF. The CDR3 nucleotides read TGTGCCAGCAGCTTGGCTAGCGGGAACACCGGGGAGCTGTTTTTT.

The chain has TRBV13 and TRBJ2-1; D uncertain. Trimming took 3 bases from V and 8 from J, leaving 11 bases between them. Germline-derived CDR1 and CDR2 are PRHDT and FYEKMQ (reference sequence). The CDR3 runs 13 residues. The CDR3 reads CASSFLAIDEQFF. In nucleotides, the CDR3 is TGTGCCAGCAGCTTTTTGGCAATCGATGAGCAGTTCTTC. The full variable domain, in which reference TRBV13 and TRBJ2-1 provide the parts outside the CDR3, is AAGVIQSPRHLIKEKRETATLKCYPIPRHDTVYWYQQGPGQDPQFLISFYEKMQSDKGSIPDRFSAQQFSDYHSELNMSSLELGDSALYFCASSFLAIDEQFFGPGTRLTVL.